The table lists the clone carrying this TCR beta chain with a count of one. Time point here: blood 2 weeks post-SBRT. Treatment here: 15 Gy SBRT to primary tumor, nephrectomy 4 weeks later. The CDR3 totals 14 residues. Germline V gene lookup returns CDR1 GTSNPN and CDR2 SVGIG (reference sequence). The junction had 9 bases not matched to a gene; V was cut back by 3 bases and J by 8 bases. Only in-frame clones appear in the TCRdb table, and some are missing; sequencing was by immunoSEQ multiplex PCR. The sample holds 60,000 to 65,000 clones, around 81% seen once. This sample stems from a study of radiation and T cells in renal cell carcinoma.

The gene calls are TRBV30 and TRBJ1-4; 7 bases line up with TRBD1. Sequencing used blood, obtained from a patient whose treatment included radiotherapy and nephrectomy. This clonotype was obtained from a man aged 55 to 70 with renal cell carcinoma. CDR3 nucleotide sequence: TGTGCCTGGAGCCGGGACAGCGGGGGGGAAAAACTGTTTTTT. Protein: CAWSRDSGGEKLFF.